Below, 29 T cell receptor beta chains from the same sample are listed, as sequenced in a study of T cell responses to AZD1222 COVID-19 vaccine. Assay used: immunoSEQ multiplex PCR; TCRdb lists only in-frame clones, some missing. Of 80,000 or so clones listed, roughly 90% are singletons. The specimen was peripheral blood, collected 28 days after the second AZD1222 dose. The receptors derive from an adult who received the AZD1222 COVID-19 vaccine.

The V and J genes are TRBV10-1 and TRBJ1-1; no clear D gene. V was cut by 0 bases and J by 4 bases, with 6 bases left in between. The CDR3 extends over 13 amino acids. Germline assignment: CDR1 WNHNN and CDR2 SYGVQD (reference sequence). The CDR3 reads CASSESGPTEAFF. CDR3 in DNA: TGCGCCAGCAGTGAGTCTGGGCCCACTGAAGCTTTCTTT.

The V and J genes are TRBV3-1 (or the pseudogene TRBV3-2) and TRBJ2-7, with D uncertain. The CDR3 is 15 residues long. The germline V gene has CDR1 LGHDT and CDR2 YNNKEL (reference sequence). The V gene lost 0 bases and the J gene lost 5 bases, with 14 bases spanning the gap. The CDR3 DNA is TGTGCCAGCAGCCAAGATCGGGTGGTAGCCCACGAGCAGTACTTC. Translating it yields CASSQDRVVAHEQYF.

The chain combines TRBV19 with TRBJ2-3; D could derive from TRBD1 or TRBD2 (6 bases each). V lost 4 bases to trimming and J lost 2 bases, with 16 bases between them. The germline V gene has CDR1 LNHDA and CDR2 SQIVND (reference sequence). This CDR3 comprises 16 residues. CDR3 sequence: CASSTGGTHITDTQYF. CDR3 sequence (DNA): TGTGCCAGTAGTACGGGCGGGACACATATCACAGATACGCAGTATTTT.

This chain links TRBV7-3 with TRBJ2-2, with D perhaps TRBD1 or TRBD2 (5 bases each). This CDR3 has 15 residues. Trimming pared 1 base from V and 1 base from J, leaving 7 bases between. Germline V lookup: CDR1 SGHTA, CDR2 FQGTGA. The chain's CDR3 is CASSLKGRNTGELFF. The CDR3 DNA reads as TGTGCCAGCAGCTTAAAGGGGAGGAACACCGGGGAGCTGTTTTTT.

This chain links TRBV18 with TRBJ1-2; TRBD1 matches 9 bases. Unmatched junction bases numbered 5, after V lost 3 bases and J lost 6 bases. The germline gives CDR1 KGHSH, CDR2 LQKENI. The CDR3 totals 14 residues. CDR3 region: CASSPRQGEDGYTF. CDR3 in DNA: TGTGCCAGCTCACCCCGACAGGGGGAGGATGGCTACACCTTC.

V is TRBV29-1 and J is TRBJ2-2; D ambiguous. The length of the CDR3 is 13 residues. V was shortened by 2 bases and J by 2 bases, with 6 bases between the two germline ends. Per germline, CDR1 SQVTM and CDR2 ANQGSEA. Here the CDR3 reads CSVERDNTGELFF. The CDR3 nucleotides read TGCAGCGTTGAACGAGACAACACCGGGGAGCTGTTTTTT.

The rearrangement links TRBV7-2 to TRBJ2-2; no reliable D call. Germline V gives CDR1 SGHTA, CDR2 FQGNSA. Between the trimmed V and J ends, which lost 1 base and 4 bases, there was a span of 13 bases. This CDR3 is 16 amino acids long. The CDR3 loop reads CASSLGLAEGTGELFF. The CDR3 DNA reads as TGTGCCAGCAGCTTAGGTCTCGCGGAAGGCACCGGGGAGCTGTTTTTT. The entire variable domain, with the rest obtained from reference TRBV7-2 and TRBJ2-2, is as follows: GAGVSQSPSNKVTEKGKDVELRCDPISGHTALYWYRQSLGQGLEFLIYFQGNSAPDKSGLPSDRFSAERTGGSVSTLTIQRTQQEDSAVYLCASSLGLAEGTGELFFGEGSRLTVL.

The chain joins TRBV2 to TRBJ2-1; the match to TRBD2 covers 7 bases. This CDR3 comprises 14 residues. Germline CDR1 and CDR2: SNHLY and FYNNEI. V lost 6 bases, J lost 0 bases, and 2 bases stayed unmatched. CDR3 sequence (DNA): TGTGCCAGCAGAGGGAGGGGCTCCTACAATGAGCAGTTCTTC. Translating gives CASRGRGSYNEQFF.

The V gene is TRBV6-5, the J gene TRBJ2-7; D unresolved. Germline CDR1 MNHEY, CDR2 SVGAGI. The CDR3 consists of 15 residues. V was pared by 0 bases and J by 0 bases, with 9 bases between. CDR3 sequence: CASSYSLDSSYEQYF. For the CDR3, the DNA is TGTGCCAGCAGTTACTCTTTAGATAGCTCCTACGAGCAGTACTTC.

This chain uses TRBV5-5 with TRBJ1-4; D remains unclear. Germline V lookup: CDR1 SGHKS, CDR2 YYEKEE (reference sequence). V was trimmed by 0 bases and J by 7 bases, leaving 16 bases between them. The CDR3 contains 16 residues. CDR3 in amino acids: CASSLAPGLGSEKLFF. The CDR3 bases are TGTGCCAGCAGCTTGGCCCCAGGCCTTGGGAGTGAAAAACTGTTTTTT.

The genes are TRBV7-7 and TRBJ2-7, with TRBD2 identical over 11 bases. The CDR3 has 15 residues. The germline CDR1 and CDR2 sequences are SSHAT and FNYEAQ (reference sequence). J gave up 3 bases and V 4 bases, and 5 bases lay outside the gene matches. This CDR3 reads CASSSGLAGDYEQYF. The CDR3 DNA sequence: TGTGCCAGCAGCTCTGGACTAGCGGGTGACTACGAGCAGTACTTC.

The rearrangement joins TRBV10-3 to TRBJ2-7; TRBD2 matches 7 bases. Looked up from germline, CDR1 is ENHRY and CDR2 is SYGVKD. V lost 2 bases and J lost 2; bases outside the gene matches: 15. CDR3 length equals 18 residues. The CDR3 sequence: CAISEAGVLLGRAYEQYF. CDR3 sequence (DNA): TGTGCCATCAGTGAGGCGGGAGTTTTACTCGGCCGCGCCTACGAGCAGTACTTC.

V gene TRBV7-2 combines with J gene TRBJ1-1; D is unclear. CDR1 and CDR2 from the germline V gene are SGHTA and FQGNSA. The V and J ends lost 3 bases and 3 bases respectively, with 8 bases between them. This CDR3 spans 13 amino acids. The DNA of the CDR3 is TGTGCCAGCAGCTTCAGGAGGGACACTGAAGCTTTCTTT. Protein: CASSFRRDTEAFF.

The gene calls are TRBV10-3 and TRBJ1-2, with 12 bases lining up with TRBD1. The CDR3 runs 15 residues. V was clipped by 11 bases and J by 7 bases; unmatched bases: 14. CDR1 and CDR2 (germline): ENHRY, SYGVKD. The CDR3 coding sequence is TGTGCCGCAACCCGGGACAGGGGGCCTCCTGGTGGCTACACCTTC. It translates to CAATRDRGPPGGYTF.

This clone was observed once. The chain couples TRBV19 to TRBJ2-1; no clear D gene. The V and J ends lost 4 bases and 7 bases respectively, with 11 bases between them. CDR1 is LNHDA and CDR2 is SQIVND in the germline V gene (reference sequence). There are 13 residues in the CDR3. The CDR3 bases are TGTGCCAGTAGTAGGCTAGGGCGGAATGAGCAGTTCTTC. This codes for CASSRLGRNEQFF.

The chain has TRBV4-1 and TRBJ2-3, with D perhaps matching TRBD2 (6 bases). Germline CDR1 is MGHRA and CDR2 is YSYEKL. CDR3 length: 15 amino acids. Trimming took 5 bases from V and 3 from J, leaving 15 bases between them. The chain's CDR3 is CASSILAASTDTQYF. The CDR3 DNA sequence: TGCGCCAGCAGCATCTTAGCGGCCAGTACAGATACGCAGTATTTT.

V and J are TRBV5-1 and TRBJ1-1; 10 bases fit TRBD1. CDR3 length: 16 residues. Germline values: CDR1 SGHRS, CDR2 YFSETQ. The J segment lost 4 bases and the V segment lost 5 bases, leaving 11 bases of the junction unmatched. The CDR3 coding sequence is TGCGCCAGCAGTACCAAAACCGGGACAGGGGTCACTGAAGCTTTCTTT. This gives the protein CASSTKTGTGVTEAFF.

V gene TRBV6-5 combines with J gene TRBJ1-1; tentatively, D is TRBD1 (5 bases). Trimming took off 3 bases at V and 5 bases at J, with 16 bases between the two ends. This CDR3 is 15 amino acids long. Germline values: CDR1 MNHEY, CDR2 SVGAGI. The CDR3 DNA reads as TGTGCCAGCAGTTATCTACTTGGGGCGAATACTGAAGCTTTCTTT. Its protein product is CASSYLLGANTEAFF.

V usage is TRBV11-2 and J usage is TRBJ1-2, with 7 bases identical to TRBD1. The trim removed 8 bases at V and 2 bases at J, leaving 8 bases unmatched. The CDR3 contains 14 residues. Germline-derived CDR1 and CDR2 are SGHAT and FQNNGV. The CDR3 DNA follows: TGTGCCAGCTCGACAGGGTCGACAAACTATGGCTACACCTTC. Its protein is CASSTGSTNYGYTF.

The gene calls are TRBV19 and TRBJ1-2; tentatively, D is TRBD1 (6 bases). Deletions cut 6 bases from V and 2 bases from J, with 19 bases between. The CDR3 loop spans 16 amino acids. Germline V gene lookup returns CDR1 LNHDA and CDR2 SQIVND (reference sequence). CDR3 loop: CASRKPDRLGNYGYTF. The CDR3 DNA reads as TGTGCCAGTAGAAAACCCGACAGGCTCGGCAACTATGGCTACACCTTC.

In DNA form, the CDR3 reads TGTGCCAGCAGCCCTTATGCGGGCTCTGGGGCCAACGTCCTGACTTTC. As protein: CASSPYAGSGANVLTF. The V and J genes are TRBV7-6 and TRBJ2-6, with D tentatively TRBD2 (5 bases). V lost 5 bases to trimming and J lost 0 bases, with 11 bases between them. The CDR3 runs to 16 residues. Germline assignment: CDR1 SGHVS and CDR2 FNYEAQ.

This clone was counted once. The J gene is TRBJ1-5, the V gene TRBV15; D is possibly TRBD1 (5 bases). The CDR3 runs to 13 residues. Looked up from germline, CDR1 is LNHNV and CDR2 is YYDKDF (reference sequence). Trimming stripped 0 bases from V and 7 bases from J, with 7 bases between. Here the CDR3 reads CATSRDGGQPQHF. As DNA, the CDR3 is TGTGCCACCAGCAGAGATGGGGGGCAGCCCCAGCATTTT.

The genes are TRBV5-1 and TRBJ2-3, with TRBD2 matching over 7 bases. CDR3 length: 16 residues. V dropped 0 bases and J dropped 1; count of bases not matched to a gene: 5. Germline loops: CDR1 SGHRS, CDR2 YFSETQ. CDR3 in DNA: TGCGCCAGCAGCTTGGCGGGGGGTTGGGGCACAGATACGCAGTATTTT. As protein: CASSLAGGWGTDTQYF.

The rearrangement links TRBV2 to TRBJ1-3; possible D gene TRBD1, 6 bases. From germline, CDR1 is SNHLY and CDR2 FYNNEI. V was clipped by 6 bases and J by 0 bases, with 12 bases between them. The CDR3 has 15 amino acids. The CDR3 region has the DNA TGTGCCAGCAGCCGACAGGCCCCCTCTGGAAACACCATATATTTT. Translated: CASSRQAPSGNTIYF.

CDR3 nucleotide sequence: TGCGCCAGCAGCGCCGGACAGTCTAATTCACCCCTCCACTTT. This gives the protein CASSAGQSNSPLHF. This chain joins TRBV5-1 and TRBJ1-6, with TRBD1 as a possible D gene (6 bases). CDR3 length equals 14 residues. V was shortened by 4 bases and J by 6 bases, with 11 bases between the two germline ends. From germline, CDR1 is SGHRS and CDR2 YFSETQ.

The CDR3 sequence is CASSGGTVTEAFF. CDR3 DNA sequence: TGTGCCAGCAGCGGTGGGACAGTGACTGAAGCTTTCTTT. This sequence joins TRBV7-9 and TRBJ1-1, with 7 bases that match TRBD1. Germline assignment: CDR1 SEHNR and CDR2 FQNEAQ (reference sequence). The CDR3 contains 13 residues. V was clipped by 5 bases and J by 5 bases; unmatched bases: 5.

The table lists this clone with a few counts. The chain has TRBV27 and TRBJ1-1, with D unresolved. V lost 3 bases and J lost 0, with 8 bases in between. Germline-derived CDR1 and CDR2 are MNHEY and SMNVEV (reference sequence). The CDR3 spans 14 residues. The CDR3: CASSFRGMNTEAFF. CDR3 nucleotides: TGTGCCAGCAGTTTTCGAGGAATGAACACTGAAGCTTTCTTT.

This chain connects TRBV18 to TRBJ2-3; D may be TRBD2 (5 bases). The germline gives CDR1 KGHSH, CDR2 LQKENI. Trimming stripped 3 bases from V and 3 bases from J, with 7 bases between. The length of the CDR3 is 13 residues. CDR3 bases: TGTGCCAGCTCACCGGGGAGAACAGATACGCAGTATTTT. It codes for CASSPGRTDTQYF.

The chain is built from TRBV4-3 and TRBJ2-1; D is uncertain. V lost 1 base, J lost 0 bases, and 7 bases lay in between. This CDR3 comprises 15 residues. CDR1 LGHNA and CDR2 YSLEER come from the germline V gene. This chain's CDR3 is CASSQAENSYNEQFF. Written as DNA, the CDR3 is TGCGCCAGCAGCCAAGCGGAGAACTCCTACAATGAGCAGTTCTTC.